This T cell receptor beta chain was found in a study of identical twins. Overall study findings and caveats: Carriage of fewer insertions was seen in abundant cord blood beta clonotypes, whereas memory repertoires showed none. Twins' excess sharing was less marked for out-of-frame beta sequences.

With V trimmed by 0 bases and J by 4 bases, 4 bases remained unmatched. The CDR3 runs to 15 residues. This clonotype was detected only a few times. The antigen remains undetermined. Via MiXCR, TCRdb re-called the 5' RACE reads, giving one row per CDR3 protein. The sample has about 890,000 distinct CDR3 sequences, roughly 12% seen once. A further study also used this sample, focusing on yellow fever vaccine responses in identical twins. That work adds: Twins showed a vaccine T cell response that reportedly seemed partly convergent, partly personalized.

Input material: PBMCs. The clonotype originates from a woman between 18 and 30 years old in good health. The rearrangement joins TRBV12-3 or TRBV12-4 to TRBJ2-5, with 8 bases identical to TRBD2. CDR3 loop: CASSLAAGVGETQYF. The CDR3 nucleotides are TGTGCCAGCAGTTTAGCAGCGGGAGTAGGAGAGACCCAGTACTTC.